This T cell receptor (beta chain) appears in the sequencing data of a study of T cells in Graves' hyperthyroidism and ophthalmopathy. RNA transcripts yielded amplified TCR beta CDR3 regions. TCR CDR3 underwent first-round RT-PCR with the HTBI primer set. TCRdb called the multiplex PCR reads again in MiXCR, with one record for every CDR3 protein. This sample has hundreds of thousands of distinct CDR3 sequences, with roughly 15% found just once. Sequencing was carried out using blood. The TCR comes from a woman younger than 30 with Graves' hyperthyroidism.

The CDR3 loop is CASGTLADTQYF. DNA of the CDR3: TGCGCCAGCGGGACACTAGCAGATACGCAGTATTTT. The chain combines TRBV10-2 with TRBJ2-3; tentative D call: TRBD1 (6 bases). This CDR3 contains 12 residues. Deletions cut 8 bases from V and 4 bases from J, with 10 bases between. The V gene's germline CDR1 is WSHSY and CDR2 SAAADI.